Below are 21 T cell receptor beta chains sequenced from a single sample in a study of T cell repertoires in cytomegalovirus infection. A single record per CDR3 protein comes from TCRdb applying MiXCR to the reads. The data contain some 900,000 distinct CDR3 sequences, 30% to 35% of them singletons. No antigen is known for these receptors. The specimen was cultured CD8+ T cells from PBMCs, collected from culture after CMV antigen stimulation. These receptor sequences come from a human donor in good health (CMV status not recorded). Some clones in this sample may be carry-over from other donors' samples.

The gene calls are TRBV13 and TRBJ1-2, with D perhaps TRBD1 (5 bases). The CDR3 runs to 15 residues. CDR1 is PRHDT and CDR2 is FYEKMQ in the germline V gene (reference sequence). V dropped 4 bases and J dropped 4 bases, with 16 bases sitting between them. CDR3 in amino acids: CASSSGTDKIYGYTF. DNA of the CDR3: TGTGCCAGCAGCTCCGGGACGGACAAGATCTATGGCTACACCTTC.

This clonotype has more than one count but fewer than ten. This sequence joins TRBV6-1 and TRBJ2-1; D perhaps matches TRBD2 (6 bases). CDR1 MNHNS and CDR2 SASEGT come from the germline V gene. Trimming shortened V by 6 bases and J by 8 bases, and 20 bases separated the two germline ends. This CDR3 has 15 amino acids. The CDR3: CASSLRRGGGDEQFF. CDR3 bases: TGTGCCAGCAGCTTAAGGAGGGGAGGAGGCGATGAGCAGTTCTTC.

The V and J genes are TRBV13 and TRBJ2-7, with a weak D call TRBD2 (6 bases). CDR1 is PRHDT, CDR2 FYEKMQ, per germline (reference sequence). V was clipped by 4 bases and J by 7 bases, with 14 bases between them. CDR3 length: 13 amino acids. CDR3 protein: CASSSRGAGEQYV. CDR3 in DNA: TGTGCCAGCAGCTCCCGGGGCGCGGGGGAGCAGTACGTC.

This clonotype has only a few counts. The J gene is TRBJ1-2, the V gene TRBV5-1, with no clear D. The CDR3 runs 17 residues. The germline gives CDR1 SGHRS, CDR2 YFSETQ. Deletions cut 4 bases from V and 2 bases from J, with 21 bases between. The CDR3: CASSRPYHGVGNYGYTF. The CDR3 nucleotides are TGCGCCAGCAGCCGACCCTATCATGGGGTGGGGAACTATGGCTACACCTTC.

The chain joins TRBV6-6 to TRBJ1-1; D gene uncertain. Germline V gene data show CDR1 as MNHNY and CDR2 as SVGAGI (reference sequence). The CDR3 contains 14 residues. The V and J ends lost 6 bases and 1 base respectively, with 12 bases between them. The CDR3 bases are TGTGCCAGCAGCAATAACCGGGCGAACACTGAAGCTTTCTTT. Amino acid sequence: CASSNNRANTEAFF.

This clonotype has just one count. The chain employs TRBV27 and TRBJ1-2; TRBD1 might be the D (6 bases). Trimming removed 5 bases at V and 7 bases at J, with 17 bases between. The CDR3 has 14 amino acids. CDR1 MNHEY and CDR2 SMNVEV come from the germline V gene (reference sequence). The CDR3 DNA follows: TGTGCCAGCAGTATCGGCCCCCTAGGGGGTGGCTACACCTTC. Amino acids: CASSIGPLGGGYTF.

This clonotype appeared many times. The chain employs TRBV7-2 and TRBJ2-1, with TRBD1 matching over 8 bases. CDR3 size: 15 residues. The germline V gene encodes CDR1 SGHTA and CDR2 FQGNSA. The ends lost 4 bases at V and 8 bases at J; junction bases unmatched: 10. The CDR3 spells CASSSRGQAGDEQFF. DNA for the CDR3: TGTGCCAGCAGCTCGAGGGGACAGGCCGGCGATGAGCAGTTCTTC.

This clonotype was seen only a few times. The chain joins TRBV7-2 to TRBJ1-3; D perhaps matches TRBD1 (5 bases). This CDR3 is 16 amino acids long. CDR1 is SGHTA and CDR2 is FQGNSA in the germline V gene. V dropped 2 bases and J dropped 0 bases, with 11 bases sitting between them. This CDR3 is CASSLRGPASGNTIYF. The DNA of the CDR3 is TGTGCCAGCAGCTTAAGGGGTCCAGCCTCTGGAAACACCATATATTTT.

In the case of this clonotype: Being one base from a much bigger clone, this may be a read error. J is TRBJ1-5 and V is TRBV7-6, with 8 bases that match TRBD1. The CDR3 has 16 amino acids. Germline CDR1 reads SGHVS; CDR2 reads FNYEAQ. CDR3: CVSSLGTGYSNQPQHF. In nucleotides, the CDR3 is TGTGTCAGCAGCTTAGGGACAGGCTATAGCAATCAGCCCCAGCATTTT.

The chain joins TRBV3-1 to TRBJ2-7; D remains unclear. Germline loops: CDR1 LGHDT, CDR2 YNNKEL (reference sequence). This CDR3 is built from 12 residues. The V and J ends lost 1 base and 7 bases respectively, with 8 bases between them. The CDR3 sequence is CASSQGFTEQYV. The CDR3 nucleotides are TGTGCCAGCAGCCAAGGCTTTACGGAGCAGTACGTC.

This chain links TRBV12-5 with TRBJ1-5, with a possible D match to TRBD1 (6 bases). CDR3 length equals 18 residues. V was clipped by 0 bases and J by 4 bases, with 19 bases between them. Germline CDR1 reads LGHNT; CDR2 reads FRNRAP. CDR3 nucleotides: TGTGCTAGTGGTTTGGTATCGGGGGCATCCCCGGGAAATCAGCCCCAGCATTTT. This gives the protein CASGLVSGASPGNQPQHF. Combining the CDR3 with reference TRBV12-5 and TRBJ1-5 gives the whole variable domain DARVTQTPRHKVTEMGQEVTMRCQPILGHNTVFWYRQTMMQGLELLAYFRNRAPLDDSGMPKDRFSAEMPDATLATLKIQPSEPRDSAVYFCASGLVSGASPGNQPQHFGDGTRLSIL.

The J gene is TRBJ2-7, the V gene TRBV9; 9 bases are a match to TRBD1. Germline CDR1 reads SGDLS; CDR2 reads YYNGEE. This CDR3 is 15 amino acids long. V dropped 3 bases and J dropped 5; count of bases not matched to a gene: 9. The CDR3 sequence is CASSGRDRALDEQYF. CDR3 coding DNA: TGTGCCAGCAGCGGCCGGGACAGGGCTTTGGACGAGCAGTACTTC.

This clonotype showed up just a few times. The chain links TRBV6-5 to TRBJ2-7; D is uncertain. Germline V gene sequence: CDR1 MNHEY, CDR2 SVGAGI. V dropped 8 bases and J dropped 3 bases, with 8 bases sitting between them. There are 11 residues in the CDR3. CDR3 loop: CASGGFYEQYF. The CDR3 DNA reads TGTGCCAGCGGTGGGTTCTACGAGCAGTACTTC.

Only a few counts were recorded for this clonotype. CDR3 DNA: TGTGCCAGCAGCCGACCAATAGCGGGGGACTCCTACAATGAGCAGTTCTTC. This translates into CASSRPIAGDSYNEQFF. This chain uses TRBV7-6 with TRBJ2-1; 9 bases fit TRBD2. Germline V gene sequence: CDR1 SGHVS, CDR2 FNYEAQ. With V trimmed by 5 bases and J by 0 bases, 8 bases remained unmatched. The CDR3 has 17 residues.

The genes are TRBV19 and TRBJ2-1; 7 bases agree with TRBD1. Germline CDR1 LNHDA, CDR2 SQIVND (reference sequence). The CDR3 extends over 15 amino acids. Losses at the gene ends were 6 bases for V and 7 bases for J; bases not matched to a gene: 12. The CDR3 DNA reads as TGTGCCAGTAGCCCTTACAGGGGTAAGAAGAATGAGCAGTTCTTC. It yields the protein CASSPYRGKKNEQFF.

The chain has TRBV7-8 and TRBJ2-7, with D perhaps TRBD2 (7 bases). CDR3 length equals 12 residues. Germline V gene lookup returns CDR1 SGHVS and CDR2 FQNEAQ. V lost 7 bases and J 7 bases, leaving 14 bases between the germline ends. The chain's CDR3 is CASMGGGREQYF. CDR3 sequence (DNA): TGTGCCAGCATGGGGGGGGGGCGTGAGCAGTACTTC.

This clonotype came up a few times. The rearrangement joins TRBV19 to TRBJ1-2; tentative D call: TRBD1 (6 bases). Trimming left V 4 bases short and J 0 bases short, with 15 bases between. Germline CDR1 and CDR2: LNHDA and SQIVND (reference sequence). This CDR3 has 16 amino acids. CDR3 sequence (DNA): TGTGCCAGTAGTAATATCGGACAGACCTCTAACTATGGCTACACCTTC. This codes for CASSNIGQTSNYGYTF.

The rearrangement links TRBV5-1 to TRBJ1-2; D is unclear. This CDR3 is built from 13 residues. Germline loops: CDR1 SGHRS, CDR2 YFSETQ. V dropped 0 bases and J dropped 6 bases, with 9 bases sitting between them. CDR3 nucleotide sequence: TGCGCCAGCAGCTTGGAGGGTATTGATGGCTACACCTTC. Encoded protein: CASSLEGIDGYTF. Complete variable domain (other parts from reference TRBV5-1 and TRBJ1-2): KAGVTQTPRYLIKTRGQQVTLSCSPISGHRSVSWYQQTPGQGLQFLFEYFSETQRNKGNFPGRFSGRQFSNSRSEMNVSTLELGDSALYLCASSLEGIDGYTFGSGTRLTVV.

This clonotype has only a few counts. V gene TRBV7-6 combines with J gene TRBJ1-1; perhaps TRBD1 as D (6 bases). The CDR3 covers 14 residues. Germline V gene sequence: CDR1 SGHVS, CDR2 FNYEAQ. The germline V and J ends were trimmed by 5 bases and 1 base, with 11 bases remaining between them. Written as DNA, the CDR3 is TGTGCCAGCAGCAGCGGGACAACGAACACTGAAGCTTTCTTT. Its translation is CASSSGTTNTEAFF.

This clonotype was picked up a small number of times. V is TRBV7-9 and J is TRBJ1-5; D may be TRBD1 (5 bases). Trimming left V 5 bases short and J 4 bases short, with 12 bases between. CDR1 and CDR2 from the germline V gene are SEHNR and FQNEAQ (reference sequence). The CDR3 is 14 residues long. The CDR3 reads CASSPTDQNQPQHF. The DNA of the CDR3 is TGTGCCAGCAGCCCGACAGATCAGAATCAGCCCCAGCATTTT.

V usage is TRBV12-3 or TRBV12-4 and J usage is TRBJ2-1, with D possibly being TRBD1 or TRBD2 (5 bases each). V gave up 7 bases and J gave up 8 bases, with 9 bases separating them. The CDR3 has 11 residues. The CDR3 protein is CASTLGDEQFF. In DNA, the CDR3 is TGTGCCAGCACCTTGGGGGATGAGCAGTTCTTC.